This T cell receptor (beta chain) was documented in a study of shared clonotypes between healthy human individuals. General study results and limits: The four-donor shared clonotypes exceeded non-shared clonotypes in generation probability, with non-shared ones scoring lower.

With 4 bases clipped from V and 5 bases from J, the junction kept 4 bases outside the gene matches. The germline V gene encodes CDR1 SGHRS and CDR2 YFSETQ. This CDR3 is built from 14 residues. Only in-frame clones appear in the TCRdb table, and some are missing; sequencing was by immunoSEQ multiplex PCR. The data hold over a million clones, with around 97% observed a single time. As to this clone: Antigen unknown.

This sequence was found in a man aged 25 to 40 in good health. Sequences were obtained from naive CD4+ T cells sorted from blood. Regarding subset: CD45RA+ positively selected. The rearrangement links TRBV5-1 to TRBJ1-4; 8 bases map to TRBD1. The CDR3 coding sequence is TGCGCCAGCAGCCGGACAGGGAGGAATGAAAAACTGTTTTTT. This codes for CASSRTGRNEKLFF.